One and the same sample provided the 11 T cell receptor beta chains below, sequenced in a study of OX40 agonist ivuxolimab in advanced cancers. Using immunoSEQ multiplex PCR, the repertoire was profiled, and TCRdb retains in-frame clones only, with some absent. The sample yields about 46,000 clones, 88% seen once. The starting material was CD4+ or CD8+ T cells sorted from blood, obtained in a trial of the OX40 agonist ivuxolimab. The receptor source for this set is an adult with an advanced solid tumor such as melanoma, head and neck, liver or kidney cancer.

V and J are TRBV29-1 and TRBJ1-1; 8 nucleotides agree with TRBD1. Germline lookup yields CDR1 SQVTM and CDR2 ANQGSEA. The CDR3 extends over 11 amino acids. V shed 5 bases, J shed 5 bases, and the junction held 1 base outside the gene matches. The chain's CDR3 is CSVRTGTEAFF. CDR3 coding DNA: TGCAGCGTTAGGACAGGGACTGAAGCTTTCTTT.

The V gene is TRBV4-2, the J gene TRBJ2-1, with D perhaps matching TRBD1 or TRBD2 (6 bases each). Germline-derived CDR1 and CDR2 are LGHNA and YNFKEQ. The ends were cut back, 5 bases at V and 4 bases at J, with 15 bases in the middle. The CDR3 totals 15 residues. The CDR3 is CASSMTRGAYNEQFF. The CDR3 DNA is TGTGCCAGCAGCATGACTAGGGGGGCTTACAATGAGCAGTTCTTC.

J is TRBJ1-1 and V is TRBV6-5, with no clear D. This CDR3 contains 14 residues. Germline CDR1 and CDR2: MNHEY and SVGAGI. V was clipped by 5 bases and J by 3 bases, with 13 bases between them. Here the CDR3 reads CASSRSGIDTEAFF. Here the CDR3 DNA reads TGTGCCAGCAGTAGATCGGGGATCGACACTGAAGCTTTCTTT.

The chain carries TRBV6-5 and TRBJ2-7; D is unclear. The CDR3 extends over 12 amino acids. Trimming pared 5 bases from V and 3 bases from J, leaving 8 bases between. Germline values: CDR1 MNHEY, CDR2 SVGAGI. CDR3 bases: TGTGCCAGCAGTCTCACACGCTACGAGCAGTACTTC. Translated: CASSLTRYEQYF.

The chain has TRBV19 and TRBJ2-3; the match to TRBD2 covers 7 bases. The CDR3 contains 14 residues. Germline lookup yields CDR1 LNHDA and CDR2 SQIVND (reference sequence). V trimming: 4 bases; J trimming: 1 base; junction bases outside the gene matches: 2. Here the CDR3 reads CASSTRGGTDTQYF. The CDR3, as DNA: TGTGCCAGTAGTACCCGGGGGGGCACAGATACGCAGTATTTT.

The V and J genes are TRBV4-1 and TRBJ2-5; TRBD2 aligns across 12 bases. Looked up from germline, CDR1 is MGHRA and CDR2 is YSYEKL. The junction had 5 bases not matched to a gene; V was cut back by 1 base and J by 5 bases. This CDR3 is 16 amino acids long. The CDR3 spells CASSQALAGGWETQYF. The CDR3 coding sequence is TGCGCCAGCAGCCAAGCGCTAGCGGGGGGGTGGGAGACCCAGTACTTC.

CDR3 nucleotides: TGTGCCAGCAGTGAGCCCGATTTCTATGGCTACACCTTC. Its translation: CASSEPDFYGYTF. V gene TRBV2 combines with J gene TRBJ1-2; D unresolved. The CDR3 contains 13 residues. With 3 bases removed from V and 4 bases from J, the gap between germline ends came to 9 bases. The germline CDR1 and CDR2 sequences are SNHLY and FYNNEI.

V is TRBV7-6 and J is TRBJ2-3; TRBD2 matches 7 bases. There are 14 residues in the CDR3. V lost 3 bases to trimming and J lost 5 bases; unmatched junction nucleotides: 5. The germline gives CDR1 SGHVS, CDR2 FNYEAQ. This chain's CDR3 is CASSFTLAVDTQYF. The CDR3 DNA sequence: TGTGCCAGCAGCTTCACTCTAGCGGTAGATACGCAGTATTTT.

The CDR3 here is CASSLRRSGNQPQHF. CDR3 DNA: TGTGCCAGCAGTTTAAGAAGGAGTGGCAATCAGCCCCAGCATTTT. This sequence joins TRBV28 and TRBJ1-5, with D uncertain. The ends were cut back, 2 bases at V and 2 bases at J, with 10 bases in the middle. The CDR3 is made up of 15 amino acids. Germline assignment: CDR1 MDHEN and CDR2 SYDVKM.

The chain uses TRBV18 and TRBJ2-7, with D possibly TRBD1 on 6 matching bases. With 2 bases removed from V and 6 bases from J, the gap between germline ends came to 8 bases. The germline V gene has CDR1 KGHSH and CDR2 LQKENI. The CDR3 contains 12 residues. The CDR3 region has the DNA TGTGCCAGCTCACCAGACAGGAGCGAGCAGTACTTC. This translates into CASSPDRSEQYF.

V and J are TRBV19 and TRBJ2-2; D could derive from TRBD1 or TRBD2 (5 bases each). The germline gives CDR1 LNHDA, CDR2 SQIVND (reference sequence). The CDR3 extends over 16 amino acids. The V gene lost 5 bases and the J gene lost 4 bases, with 17 bases spanning the gap. The CDR3: CASSLYGASSTGELFF. For the CDR3, the DNA is TGTGCCAGTAGTCTGTACGGGGCCTCGAGCACCGGGGAGCTGTTTTTT.